The clone carrying this T cell receptor (beta chain) was seen only a few times. What it binds is not known. The sample comes from a study of a mutant IDH1 vaccine in newly diagnosed glioma. Study overall: Patients arrived already treated with radiotherapy, temozolomide, or both, most having had both. Whole-study results and caveats: Of the patients, around 93% had vaccine-induced immune responses.

The ends were cut back, 10 bases at V and 3 bases at J, with 12 bases in the middle. This CDR3 region has 13 residues. The germline CDR1 and CDR2 sequences are LNHDA and SQIVND (reference sequence). Clones were sequenced by immunoSEQ multiplex PCR, and TCRdb holds only the in-frame ones, with some missing. The sample lists tens of thousands of clones; around 76% were seen once. The time point denotes: week 23, last vaccination. Mutant IDH1 20-mer peptide, at 300 ug, made up each vaccine dose, with topical imiquimod. This sequence was found in a man aged 45-60 years with glioma. The sequencing here drew on PBMCs, taken from a glioma patient whose treatment included an IDH1 peptide vaccine. The chain has TRBV19 and TRBJ2-2; unclear D gene. The CDR3 bases are TGTGCCACTATTTCCTGGGACACCGGGGAGCTGTTTTTT. Translated, it gives CATISWDTGELFF.